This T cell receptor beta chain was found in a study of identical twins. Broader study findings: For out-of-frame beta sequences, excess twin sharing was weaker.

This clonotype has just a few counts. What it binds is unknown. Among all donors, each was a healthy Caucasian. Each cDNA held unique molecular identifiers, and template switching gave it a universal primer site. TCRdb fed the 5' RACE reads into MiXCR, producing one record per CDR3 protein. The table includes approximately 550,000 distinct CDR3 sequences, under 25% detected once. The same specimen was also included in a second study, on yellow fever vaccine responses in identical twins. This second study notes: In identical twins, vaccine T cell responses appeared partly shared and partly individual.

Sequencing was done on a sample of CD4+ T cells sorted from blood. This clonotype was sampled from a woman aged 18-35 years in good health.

CDR3 DNA sequence: TGCAGTGCTCTAAAGGCCCCCGGCAATGAGCAGTTCTTC. Translating gives CSALKAPGNEQFF. The V and J genes are TRBV20-1 and TRBJ2-1; D not certain. This CDR3 region has 13 residues. Trimming removed 5 bases from V and 6 bases from J, with 14 bases in between. In germline, CDR1 is DFQATT, CDR2 SNEGSKA (reference sequence).